Following are 11 T cell receptor beta chains from one sample sequenced in a study of naive and memory T cell subsets. Blood and skin TCR RNA was reverse transcribed with alpha and beta constant primers. In TCRdb, the 5' RACE reads were re-called with MiXCR into one record per CDR3 protein. The sample has some 22,000 distinct CDR3 sequences; less than 5% are singletons. Whole-blood samples were roughly 2.3 ml of peripheral blood from healthy adult volunteers. The receptors originated from a male donor in good health.

This clonotype was counted ten times or more. The J gene is TRBJ2-5, the V gene TRBV28; 9 positions match TRBD2. From germline, CDR1 is MDHEN and CDR2 SYDVKM. Germline trimming cut 6 bases from V and 3 bases from J; bases unmatched to any gene: 8. The CDR3 contains 15 residues. The CDR3 bases are TGTGCCAGCAGCCGCGAAAGACTAGCGGAAGAGACCCAGTACTTC. Translation: CASSRERLAEETQYF.

This clonotype was found many times. V gene TRBV20-1 combines with J gene TRBJ2-7; perhaps TRBD1 as D (5 bases). Germline CDR1 and CDR2: DFQATT and SNEGSKA (reference sequence). Trimming left V 5 bases short and J 6 bases short, with 11 bases between. The CDR3 contains 11 residues. Here the CDR3 DNA reads TGCAGTGCTTCACAGGTTAGCGAGCAGTACTTC. This codes for CSASQVSEQYF.

This clonotype has ten or more counts. This chain joins TRBV12-3 or TRBV12-4 and TRBJ2-7; perhaps TRBD2 as D (7 bases). With 3 bases removed from V and 2 bases from J, the gap between germline ends came to 11 bases. This CDR3 has 14 amino acids. This chain's CDR3 is CASSLGGATYEQYF. The CDR3 DNA reads as TGTGCCAGCAGTTTGGGGGGGGCTACCTACGAGCAGTACTTC.

This clonotype was counted at least ten times. The chain joins TRBV27 to TRBJ2-1; tentative D call: TRBD2 (7 bases). Germline V gives CDR1 MNHEY, CDR2 SMNVEV (reference sequence). V lost 7 bases, J lost 1 base, and 20 bases lay in between. The CDR3 consists of 17 residues. CDR3 in amino acids: CASTLDRTSASYNEQFF. The CDR3 DNA sequence: TGTGCCAGCACTTTGGACAGAACTAGCGCTTCCTACAATGAGCAGTTCTTC.

This clonotype has at least ten counts. The rearrangement links TRBV5-6 to TRBJ2-3, with no clear D. The CDR3 sequence is 14 residues long. Trimming left V 1 base short and J 1 base short, with 7 bases between. The V gene's germline CDR1 is SGHDT and CDR2 YYEEEE. CDR3 sequence reads: CASSLRSGTDTQYF. Here the CDR3 DNA reads TGTGCCAGCAGCTTGAGGAGCGGCACAGATACGCAGTATTTT.

This clonotype was detected many times. The chain recombines TRBV12-3 or TRBV12-4 with TRBJ2-1; D gene ambiguous. The CDR3 runs 13 residues. Trimming left V 6 bases short and J 6 bases short, with 12 bases between. The CDR3 DNA follows: TGTGCCAGCAGGGCGACTTCCCTCAATGAGCAGTTCTTC. Translated, it gives CASRATSLNEQFF.

This clonotype was counted ten times or more. The J gene is TRBJ2-7, the V gene TRBV10-1; 7 bases match TRBD1. Unmatched junction bases numbered 7, after V lost 3 bases and J lost 5 bases. Germline V gene sequence: CDR1 WNHNN, CDR2 SYGVQD (reference sequence). The CDR3 spans 14 residues. Here the CDR3 DNA reads TGCGCCAGCAGTGATGGGACAGTAAAGAACGAGCAGTACTTC. It specifies CASSDGTVKNEQYF.

There are many counts of this clonotype. The V gene is TRBV15, the J gene TRBJ2-6, with D maybe TRBD2 (5 bases). V was shortened by 0 bases and J by 0 bases, with 6 bases between the two germline ends. CDR1 LNHNV and CDR2 YYDKDF come from the germline V gene (reference sequence). The CDR3 totals 16 residues. The CDR3 reads CATSREEGSGANVLTF. CDR3 sequence (DNA): TGTGCCACCAGCAGAGAAGAGGGCTCTGGGGCCAACGTCCTGACTTTC.

Comments on this clonotype: With a much larger clone just one base away, this may be a read error. The J gene is TRBJ2-1, the V gene TRBV14; maybe TRBD1 (5 bases). This CDR3 comprises 15 residues. V shed 3 bases and J shed 0 bases, with 9 bases lying between them. Germline CDR1 reads SGHDN; CDR2 reads FVKESK. This CDR3 is CASSQTDGSYNEQFF. CDR3 nucleotide sequence: TGTGCCAGCAGCCAGACAGACGGCTCCTACAATGAGCAGTTCTTC.

This clonotype was seen at least ten times. The V call is TRBV12-3 or TRBV12-4, the J call TRBJ1-4, with 7 nucleotides matching TRBD1. This CDR3 has 14 residues. With V trimmed by 6 bases and J by 6 bases, 7 bases remained unmatched. CDR3 sequence: CASRTQGSDEKLFF. CDR3 nucleotides: TGTGCCAGCAGGACACAGGGGAGCGATGAAAAACTGTTTTTT.

This clonotype was detected many times. This rearrangement joins TRBV9 to TRBJ2-3; 7 bases are shared with TRBD2. The trim removed 0 bases at V and 6 bases at J, leaving 7 bases unmatched. The CDR3 loop spans 15 amino acids. Germline loops: CDR1 SGDLS, CDR2 YYNGEE. CDR3 sequence: CASSVVAGVYDTQYF. The CDR3 bases are TGTGCCAGCAGCGTAGTGGCGGGAGTGTATGATACGCAGTATTTT. The entire variable domain, with the rest obtained from reference TRBV9 and TRBJ2-3, is as follows: DSGVTQTPKHLITATGQRVTLRCSPRSGDLSVYWYQQSLDQGLQFLIQYYNGEERAKGNILERFSAQQFPDLHSELNLSSLELGDSALYFCASSVVAGVYDTQYFGPGTRLTVL.